Shown below are 27 T cell receptor beta chains from a single sample sequenced in a study of shared clonotypes between healthy human individuals. Sequencing was performed with immunoSEQ multiplex PCR; in TCRdb, only in-frame clones are kept and a portion is missing. The table has more than 2 million clones, about 95% seen once. CD45RO-negative cells were positively selected for CCR7, leaving out terminally differentiated effector memory CD45RA+ cells. The material sequenced was naive CD8+ T cells sorted from blood. The receptors here all came from a man aged 18 to 35 in good health.

The V and J genes are TRBV30 and TRBJ2-7; the D call may be TRBD1 or TRBD2 (5 bases each). The germline V gene has CDR1 GTSNPN and CDR2 SVGIG (reference sequence). V was clipped by 5 bases and J by 4 bases, with 12 bases between them. The length of the CDR3 is 12 residues. The CDR3 DNA is TGTGCCTGGCGGGGACCTTCGTACGAGCAGTACTTC. It translates to CAWRGPSYEQYF. Together with reference TRBV30 and TRBJ2-7, the CDR3 gives the full variable domain: SQTIHQWPATLVQPVGSPLSLECTVEGTSNPNLYWYRQAAGRGLQLLFYSVGIGQISSEVPQNLSASRPQDRQFILSSKKLLLSDSGFYLCAWRGPSYEQYFGPGTRLTVT.

The chain is built from TRBV6-5 and TRBJ2-1; 8 nucleotides match TRBD1. With V trimmed by 7 bases and J by 10 bases, 15 bases remained unmatched. The germline V gene encodes CDR1 MNHEY and CDR2 SVGAGI. This CDR3 is 15 amino acids long. CDR3 in DNA: TGTGCCAGCACTTTGTCCCAGGGGGCGGGCGTCGAGCAGTTCTTC. It specifies CASTLSQGAGVEQFF.

Only one count was recorded for this clone. In the same sample, other DNA sequences code for this CDR3. The rearrangement links TRBV28 to TRBJ1-1, with D perhaps TRBD1 (5 bases). V gave up 5 bases and J gave up 2 bases, with 9 bases separating them. The CDR3 extends over 13 amino acids. The germline gives CDR1 MDHEN, CDR2 SYDVKM. Here the CDR3 DNA reads TGTGCCAGCAGTCCAGGGTCTAACACTGAAGCTTTCTTT. Amino acid sequence: CASSPGSNTEAFF.

The chain joins TRBV7-9 to TRBJ2-7, with a weak D call TRBD2 (5 bases). There are 14 residues in the CDR3. Between the trimmed V and J ends, which lost 5 bases and 0 bases, there was a span of 11 bases. CDR1 and CDR2 from the germline V gene are SEHNR and FQNEAQ (reference sequence). CDR3 DNA: TGTGCCAGCAGCCCCGGGGATTTCTCCTACGAGCAGTACTTC. This encodes CASSPGDFSYEQYF.

This chain uses TRBV9 with TRBJ2-2; D not resolved. The germline CDR1 and CDR2 sequences are SGDLS and YYNGEE. CDR3 length: 16 amino acids. V shed 0 bases and J shed 4 bases, with 13 bases lying between them. CDR3 nucleotide sequence: TGTGCCAGCAGCGTAGTGGACGTGTACGGCACCGGGGAGCTGTTTTTT. This codes for CASSVVDVYGTGELFF. Full variable domain (missing parts from reference TRBV9 and TRBJ2-2): DSGVTQTPKHLITATGQRVTLRCSPRSGDLSVYWYQQSLDQGLQFLIQYYNGEERAKGNILERFSAQQFPDLHSELNLSSLELGDSALYFCASSVVDVYGTGELFFGEGSRLTVL.

The genes are TRBV7-9 and TRBJ1-2; no firm D call. Trimming took 5 bases from V and 3 from J, leaving 16 bases between them. Germline CDR1 reads SEHNR; CDR2 reads FQNEAQ (reference sequence). The CDR3 length is 15 residues. CDR3: CASSLTGTHYYGYTF. The CDR3 DNA reads TGTGCCAGCAGCCTAACGGGTACCCACTACTATGGCTACACCTTC.

Comment on this clone: Its ends do not fully match the called genes, so a read error is possible. The genes are TRBV6-5 and TRBJ1-5, with TRBD1 as a possible D gene (5 bases). The length of the CDR3 is 15 residues. Looked up from germline, CDR1 is MNHEY and CDR2 is SVGAGI. The CDR3 region has the DNA TGTGCCAGCAGGGCGACAGCGGTTAGCAATCAGCCCCGGCATTTT. It specifies CASRATAVSNQPRHF.

The rearrangement joins TRBV30 to TRBJ1-1; D might be TRBD1 (5 bases). The CDR3 loop spans 13 amino acids. The V gene lost 4 bases and the J gene lost 6 bases, with 15 bases spanning the gap. CDR1 and CDR2 (germline): GTSNPN, SVGIG (reference sequence). CDR3: CAWNLGVAPEAFF. DNA of the CDR3: TGTGCCTGGAATTTGGGGGTGGCGCCTGAAGCTTTCTTT.

In its sample, this clone was seen a few times. The chain couples TRBV11-2 to TRBJ1-6, with TRBD1 as a possible D gene (5 bases). This CDR3 has 14 amino acids. The V gene's germline CDR1 is SGHAT and CDR2 FQNNGV. With 4 bases removed from V and 10 bases from J, the gap between germline ends came to 14 bases. Here the CDR3 reads CASSSTVAGSPLHF. Here the CDR3 DNA reads TGTGCCAGCAGCTCGACAGTCGCTGGATCACCCCTCCACTTT.

As to this clone: Other nucleotide sequences in the sample specify the same CDR3. The chain uses TRBV5-6 and TRBJ2-7; 9 bases map to TRBD1. This CDR3 comprises 14 residues. Losses at the gene ends were 3 bases for V and 4 bases for J; bases not matched to a gene: 5. Germline V lookup: CDR1 SGHDT, CDR2 YYEEEE. The CDR3 protein is CASSSPGQGYEQYF. The CDR3 DNA is TGTGCCAGCAGCTCACCGGGACAGGGATACGAGCAGTACTTC.

This chain connects TRBV7-9 to TRBJ1-1; D uncertain. Deletions cut 8 bases from V and 0 bases from J, with 10 bases between. Germline V lookup: CDR1 SEHNR, CDR2 FQNEAQ (reference sequence). This CDR3 is 13 amino acids long. The CDR3: CASEKGLNTEAFF. The CDR3 DNA reads as TGTGCCAGCGAGAAGGGCCTGAACACTGAAGCTTTCTTT. Variable domain in full (rest from reference TRBV7-9 and TRBJ1-1): DTGVSQNPRHKITKRGQNVTFRCDPISEHNRLYWYRQTLGQGPEFLTYFQNEAQLEKSRLLSDRFSAERPKGSFSTLEIQRTEQGDSAMYLCASEKGLNTEAFFGQGTRLTVV.

The chain joins TRBV5-4 to TRBJ1-2; 7 bases line up with TRBD1. The CDR3 is made up of 13 amino acids. Per the germline V gene, CDR1 is SGHNT and CDR2 is YYREEE (reference sequence). V was clipped by 5 bases and J by 4 bases; unmatched bases: 5. CDR3 region: CASSSTGAYGYTF. Written as DNA, the CDR3 is TGTGCCAGCAGTTCAACAGGGGCCTATGGCTACACCTTC.

This clone has just one count. The genes are TRBV7-9 and TRBJ2-7; unclear D gene. The germline gives CDR1 SEHNR, CDR2 FQNEAQ (reference sequence). V was clipped by 2 bases and J by 5 bases, with 13 bases between them. The CDR3 is 14 amino acids. As DNA, the CDR3 is TGTGCCAGCAGCTTACTGGCTGGATGGGACGAGCAGTACTTC. This gives the protein CASSLLAGWDEQYF.

This sequence joins TRBV5-5 and TRBJ2-7, with 7 bases matching TRBD1. There are 16 residues in the CDR3. V shed 2 bases, J shed 2 bases, and the junction held 10 bases outside the gene matches. Per the germline V gene, CDR1 is SGHKS and CDR2 is YYEKEE (reference sequence). CDR3: CASSLNTLGQAYEQYF. CDR3 DNA sequence: TGTGCCAGCAGCTTAAACACACTCGGACAGGCCTACGAGCAGTACTTC.

Only a few counts were recorded for this clone. The rearrangement joins TRBV11-2 to TRBJ2-7, with TRBD1 as a possible D gene (6 bases). The CDR3 totals 15 residues. Germline V gene sequence: CDR1 SGHAT, CDR2 FQNNGV. V was shortened by 2 bases and J by 2 bases, with 13 bases between the two germline ends. The CDR3 nucleotides are TGTGCCAGCAGCTTATTTACAGGGACGGCCTACGAGCAGTACTTC. It encodes CASSLFTGTAYEQYF.

J is TRBJ2-5 and V is TRBV5-4, with 13 bases that match TRBD2. Germline V gives CDR1 SGHNT, CDR2 YYREEE (reference sequence). CDR3 length equals 16 residues. V lost 2 bases and J lost 2; bases outside the gene matches: 3. The CDR3 sequence: CASSFGLAGEQETQYF. The CDR3 DNA follows: TGTGCCAGCAGCTTTGGACTAGCGGGGGAGCAAGAGACCCAGTACTTC.

This clone was counted a single time. This chain uses TRBV5-1 with TRBJ2-7, with D possibly matching TRBD1 (6 bases). V dropped 0 bases and J dropped 2 bases, with 15 bases sitting between them. The CDR3 sequence is 16 residues long. The germline CDR1 and CDR2 sequences are SGHRS and YFSETQ. The CDR3 DNA is TGCGCCAGCAGCTTGGCCCAACAGGGTTCCGCCTACGAGCAGTACTTC. Its protein is CASSLAQQGSAYEQYF.

The chain employs TRBV4-3 and TRBJ2-1; D is uncertain. V was cut by 0 bases and J by 0 bases, with 9 bases left in between. The CDR3 extends over 16 amino acids. Germline V CDR1 and CDR2: LGHNA, YSLEER. The CDR3 protein is CASSQDLPSSYNEQFF. As DNA, the CDR3 is TGCGCCAGCAGCCAAGATTTGCCTAGCTCCTACAATGAGCAGTTCTTC.

This clone was seen only once. The CDR3 sequence: CASSLEFGVRGSQETQYF. The CDR3 bases are TGTGCCAGCAGCTTAGAATTTGGGGTTAGGGGGTCCCAAGAGACCCAGTACTTC. The rearrangement uses TRBV7-2 and TRBJ2-5; tentatively, D is TRBD1 (6 bases). V gave up 1 base and J gave up 1 base, with 19 bases separating them. Germline values: CDR1 SGHTA, CDR2 FQGNSA. The CDR3 sequence is 18 residues long. Supplemented by reference TRBV7-2 and TRBJ2-5, the full variable domain reads GAGVSQSPSNKVTEKGKDVELRCDPISGHTALYWYRQSLGQGLEFLIYFQGNSAPDKSGLPSDRFSAERTGGSVSTLTIQRTQQEDSAVYLCASSLEFGVRGSQETQYFGPGTRLLVL.

The chain has TRBV4-3 and TRBJ2-5; 11 bases align to TRBD1. The CDR3 is 15 residues long. The trim removed 5 bases at V and 5 bases at J, leaving 7 bases unmatched. Germline-derived CDR1 and CDR2 are LGHNA and YSLEER. In DNA, the CDR3 is TGCGCCAGCAGCTCCGGGACAGGGGGAAGGGAGACCCAGTACTTC. Protein sequence: CASSSGTGGRETQYF.

The chain carries TRBV6-5 and TRBJ2-5; maybe TRBD2 (6 bases). Germline CDR1 is MNHEY and CDR2 is SVGAGI. CDR3 length: 14 amino acids. Between the trimmed V and J ends, which lost 4 bases and 2 bases, there was a span of 11 bases. CDR3 nucleotide sequence: TGTGCCAGCAGTTCGACTAGGGCGCAAGAGACCCAGTACTTC. It translates to CASSSTRAQETQYF.

The chain carries TRBV4-1 and TRBJ2-1, with 12 bases aligning to TRBD2. V gave up 0 bases and J gave up 2 bases; unmatched junction bases: 2. This CDR3 has 17 amino acids. CDR1 is MGHRA, CDR2 YSYEKL, per germline. In DNA, the CDR3 is TGCGCCAGCAGCCAAGATCGGACTAGCGGGGCCTACAATGAGCAGTTCTTC. Encoded protein: CASSQDRTSGAYNEQFF.

The chain combines TRBV4-1 with TRBJ2-1, with D uncertain. The CDR3 length is 11 residues. With 3 bases removed from V and 6 bases from J, the gap between germline ends came to 3 bases. The germline CDR1 and CDR2 sequences are MGHRA and YSYEKL. CDR3 sequence: CASSHLNEQFF. In DNA form, the CDR3 reads TGCGCCAGCAGCCATCTCAATGAGCAGTTCTTC.

The chain employs TRBV15 and TRBJ2-7; 9 nucleotides align to TRBD2. Germline V CDR1 and CDR2: LNHNV, YYDKDF (reference sequence). CDR3 length equals 16 residues. The ends lost 5 bases at V and 5 bases at J; junction bases unmatched: 13. The CDR3 loop is CATSYSGGGRADEQYF. Written as DNA, the CDR3 is TGTGCCACCAGCTACTCCGGTGGCGGGAGGGCCGACGAGCAGTACTTC.

This chain joins TRBV19 and TRBJ1-2; 8 bases match TRBD1. The CDR3 has 15 residues. Germline trimming cut 5 bases from V and 2 bases from J; bases unmatched to any gene: 7. Per the germline V gene, CDR1 is LNHDA and CDR2 is SQIVND (reference sequence). The CDR3 region has the DNA TGTGCCAGTAGTGCCCAACAGGGGGGAAACTATGGCTACACCTTC. Protein product: CASSAQQGGNYGYTF.

The rearrangement links TRBV5-1 to TRBJ1-1; D not certain. This CDR3 spans 15 amino acids. CDR1 and CDR2 from the germline V gene are SGHRS and YFSETQ. The germline V and J ends were trimmed by 0 bases and 1 base, with 10 bases remaining between them. The CDR3 loop reads CASSLVERENTEAFF. The CDR3 DNA sequence: TGCGCCAGCAGCTTGGTGGAACGGGAGAACACTGAAGCTTTCTTT. The full variable domain, with the rest looked up from reference TRBV5-1 and TRBJ1-1, is KAGVTQTPRYLIKTRGQQVTLSCSPISGHRSVSWYQQTPGQGLQFLFEYFSETQRNKGNFPGRFSGRQFSNSRSEMNVSTLELGDSALYLCASSLVERENTEAFFGQGTRLTVV.

J is TRBJ2-5 and V is TRBV5-6; D not certain. The closer fit of TRBJ2-7 to the DNA end suggests the J call may be wrong. Germline CDR1 SGHDT, CDR2 YYEEEE. The CDR3 covers 13 residues. This CDR3 is CASSSTAFYEQYF. In DNA form, the CDR3 reads TGTGCCAGCAGCTCGACCGCCTTCTACGAGCAGTACTTC.